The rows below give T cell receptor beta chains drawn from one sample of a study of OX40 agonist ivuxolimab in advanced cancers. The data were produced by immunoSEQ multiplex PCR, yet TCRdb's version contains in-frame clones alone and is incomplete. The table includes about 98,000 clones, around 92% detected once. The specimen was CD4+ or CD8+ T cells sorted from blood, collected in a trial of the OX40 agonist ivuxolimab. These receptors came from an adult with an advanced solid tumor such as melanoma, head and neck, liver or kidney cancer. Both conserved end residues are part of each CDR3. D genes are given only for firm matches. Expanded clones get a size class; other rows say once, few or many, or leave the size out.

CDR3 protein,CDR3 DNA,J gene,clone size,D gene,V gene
CASSLQGGTEAFF,TGTGCCAGCAGCCTCCAGGGGGGTACTGAAGCTTTCTTT,TRBJ1-1,.,TRBD1,TRBV14
CASSGSGTSGRRHEQFF,TGTGCCAGCAGTGGCTCCGGGACTAGCGGGAGGCGGCATGAGCAGTTCTTC,TRBJ2-1,.,TRBD2,TRBV25-1
CASSTRTSGRDEQFF,TGTGCCAGCAGCACCCGGACTAGCGGGAGGGATGAGCAGTTCTTC,TRBJ2-1,once,TRBD2,TRBV9
CASSFPGQGGWPQHF,TGTGCCAGCAGTTTCCCGGGACAGGGAGGGTGGCCCCAGCATTTT,TRBJ1-5,.,TRBD1,TRBV28
CAIRGGGESTDTQYF,TGTGCCATCAGGGGTGGAGGGGAAAGCACAGATACGCAGTATTTT,TRBJ2-3,.,.,TRBV10-3
CASSDKGSSPLHF,TGTGCCAGCAGTGATAAGGGAAGCTCACCCCTCCACTTT,TRBJ1-6,many,.,TRBV6-1
CAWSVSGSSYNSPLHF,TGTGCCTGGAGTGTTTCGGGGAGCTCCTATAATTCACCCCTCCACTTT,TRBJ1-6,few,.,TRBV30
CASTGDSFQPQHF,TGTGCCAGCACGGGGGACAGTTTCCAGCCCCAGCATTTT,TRBJ1-5,.,TRBD1,TRBV28
CATRGGRAGSPLHF,TGTGCCACGCGCGGGGGCAGGGCTGGTTCACCCCTCCACTTT,TRBJ1-6,.,.,TRBV15
CASSLVHLGNSPLHF,TGTGCCAGCAGCTTAGTTCATCTTGGTAATTCACCCCTCCACTTT,TRBJ1-6,.,.,TRBV7-2
CASSYSRFQPQHF,TGTGCCAGCAGTTACTCGAGGTTTCAGCCCCAGCATTTT,TRBJ1-5,.,.,TRBV6-5
CASTRIQGMNHEQFF,TGTGCCAGCACCCGGATACAGGGTATGAACCATGAGCAGTTCTTC,TRBJ2-1,.,.,TRBV6-5
CASSLAWGPGTEAFF,TGTGCCAGCAGCTTAGCGTGGGGGCCAGGCACTGAAGCTTTCTTT,TRBJ1-1,.,.,TRBV7-2
CASSPQGGTDTQYF,TGTGCCAGCTCACCACAGGGGGGCACAGATACGCAGTATTTT,TRBJ2-3,.,.,TRBV18
CASSLPRQLNGYTF,TGTGCCAGCAGCTTGCCTCGACAGCTGAATGGCTACACCTTC,TRBJ1-2,.,.,TRBV5-4
CASLRQGSAPDTQYF,TGTGCCAGCCTGCGACAGGGGTCGGCGCCAGATACGCAGTATTTT,TRBJ2-3,.,TRBD1,TRBV2